This is a list of T cell receptor beta chains from one sample in a study of identical twins. TCRdb reprocessed the 5' RACE reads with MiXCR, giving one entry per CDR3 protein. The sample consists of 450,000 or so distinct CDR3 sequences, approximately 17% of them appearing once. What was sequenced was naive T cells sorted from blood. Receptors were obtained from a man between 45 and 60 years old in good health. CDR3s include the opening cysteine and the closing phenylalanine or tryptophan. The order of the fields is clone size, D gene, J gene, V gene, CDR3 protein, CDR3 DNA. A D gene is named only where the DNA matches it firmly. Not all rows give a size; the values are once, few, many and, for expanded clones, a class.

>few|TRBD2|TRBJ2-1|TRBV20-1
CSANPGTSVYNEQFF
TGCAGTGCTAACCCCGGGACTAGCGTCTACAATGAGCAGTTCTTC
>many|NA|TRBJ2-7|TRBV28
CASSFTRRSGEQYF
TGTGCCAGCAGTTTTACCAGGCGATCCGGCGAGCAGTACTTC
>many|NA|TRBJ1-5|TRBV20-1
CSVCSGDQPQHF
TGCAGTGTTTGCAGCGGGGATCAGCCCCAGCATTTT
>NA|NA|TRBJ2-7|TRBV28
CAITAGSSYEQYF
TGTGCCATCACCGCAGGGTCGTCCTACGAGCAGTACTTC
>many|NA|TRBJ1-2|TRBV7-2
CASSTRVPGGYGYTF
TGTGCCAGCTCCACCCGAGTTCCGGGAGGCTATGGCTACACCTTC
>NA|TRBD2|TRBJ2-1|TRBV5-4
CASSISSGGANEQFF
TGTGCCAGCAGCATCTCTAGCGGGGGGGCGAATGAGCAGTTCTTC
>few|TRBD1|TRBJ2-5|TRBV4-3
CASSQENRGMETQYF
TGCGCCAGCAGCCAAGAGAACAGGGGAATGGAGACCCAGTACTTC
>few|NA|TRBJ2-1|TRBV11-2
CASSSHRAGASYNEQFF
TGTGCCAGCAGCTCACACAGGGCGGGAGCTTCCTACAATGAGCAGTTCTTC
>few|NA|TRBJ2-1|TRBV3-1
CASSQRGGTFF
TGTGCCAGCAGCCAGAGGGGCGGGACGTTCTTC
>many|NA|TRBJ2-2|TRBV20-1
CSATLGGNTGELFF
TGCAGTGCAACCCTTGGCGGGAACACCGGGGAGCTGTTTTTT
>many|NA|TRBJ2-1|TRBV15
CATSNRDLNNNEQFF
TGTGCCACCAGCAATCGGGACCTCAATAACAATGAGCAGTTCTTC
>many|TRBD1|TRBJ2-5|TRBV20-1
CSASPYGQEVSETQYF
TGCAGTGCTAGCCCTTATGGACAGGAAGTGTCAGAGACCCAGTACTTC
>many|TRBD2|TRBJ2-3|TRBV4-2
CASSQGGRGIDTQYF
TGTGCCAGCAGCCAAGGCGGGAGAGGAATAGATACGCAGTATTTT
>NA|TRBD1|TRBJ2-5|TRBV12-3/TRBV12-4
CASSQTGGRETQYF
TGTGCCAGCAGCCAGACAGGGGGCAGGGAGACCCAGTACTTC
>NA|NA|TRBJ2-7|TRBV7-2
CASSATQGGEQYF
TGTGCCAGCAGCGCCACCCAGGGGGGGGAGCAGTACTTC
>many|NA|TRBJ2-7|TRBV7-2
CASSFLSASSYEQYF
TGTGCCAGCAGCTTTTTGTCCGCGAGTTCCTACGAGCAGTACTTC
>NA|TRBD2|TRBJ2-5|TRBV25-1
CASSELSKRGGRETQYF
TGTGCCAGCAGTGAATTATCGAAGCGGGGGGGCCGAGAGACCCAGTACTTC
>NA|NA|TRBJ2-1|TRBV5-1
CASSLGGAGLSYNEQFF
TGCGCCAGCAGCTTGGGGGGGGCAGGCCTTTCCTACAATGAGCAGTTCTTC
>once|TRBD2|TRBJ2-3|TRBV28
CASNRLAGYSTDTQYF
TGTGCCAGTAACCGACTAGCGGGGTATAGCACAGATACGCAGTATTTT
>many|NA|TRBJ2-1|TRBV25-1
CASSEGLFYNEQFF
TGTGCCAGCAGTGAGGGGCTTTTCTACAATGAGCAGTTCTTC
>NA|NA|TRBJ2-7|TRBV4-3
CASSQELPPHEQYF
TGCGCCAGCAGCCAAGAGCTCCCCCCCCACGAGCAGTACTTC
>NA|TRBD2|TRBJ2-1|TRBV20-1
CSATVLAGGPDNEQFF
TGCAGTGCTACCGTGCTAGCGGGAGGGCCCGACAATGAGCAGTTCTTC
>NA|TRBD1|TRBJ2-2|TRBV11-1
CASSPPTGYTGELFF
TGTGCCAGCTCCCCCCCGACAGGGTACACCGGGGAGCTGTTTTTT
>many|TRBD2|TRBJ2-5|TRBV5-1
CASSNPGLAGAQETQYF
TGCGCCAGCAGCAACCCCGGACTAGCGGGGGCCCAAGAGACCCAGTACTTC
>NA|NA|TRBJ2-5|TRBV7-2
CASSAETQYF
TGTGCCAGCAGCGCGGAGACCCAGTACTTC
>many|TRBD1|TRBJ2-1|TRBV5-1
CASSTEGTGMQNEQFF
TGCGCCAGCAGCACTGAGGGGACAGGGATGCAAAATGAGCAGTTCTTC
>NA|NA|TRBJ2-1|TRBV7-2
CASSLGLSGPQGEQFF
TGTGCCAGCAGCTTAGGGCTGAGCGGACCGCAGGGTGAGCAGTTCTTC
>NA|NA|TRBJ1-2|TRBV7-9
CASSLDGDLSFYGYTF
TGTGCCAGCAGCTTAGACGGGGACCTCTCATTCTATGGCTACACCTTC
>many|NA|TRBJ1-2|TRBV6-5
CASSSGGLYGYTF
TGTGCCAGCAGTTCGGGGGGCTTGTATGGCTACACCTTC
>few|TRBD1|TRBJ2-7|TRBV4-2
CASSQTPGQGQYF
TGTGCCAGCAGCCAAACTCCGGGACAGGGACAGTACTTC
>many|NA|TRBJ2-7|TRBV4-3
CASSRSLTGSYEQYF
TGCGCCAGCAGCCGGTCCCTGACAGGTTCATACGAGCAGTACTTC
>NA|NA|TRBJ2-1|TRBV7-2
CASSLGSTGEQFF
TGTGCCAGCAGCTTAGGGTCGACAGGTGAGCAGTTCTTC
>NA|NA|TRBJ2-7|TRBV20-1
CSAVGPMSSYEQYF
TGCAGTGCAGTGGGACCCATGAGCTCCTACGAGCAGTACTTC
>NA|NA|TRBJ2-1|TRBV2
CASTRGPRSYNEQFF
TGTGCCAGCACGCGGGGCCCGAGGTCCTACAATGAGCAGTTCTTC
>few|NA|TRBJ2-7|TRBV27
CARVPGEQYF
TGTGCCAGAGTTCCGGGCGAGCAGTACTTC
>many|NA|TRBJ1-1|TRBV5-1
CASSLAAGDMNTEAFF
TGCGCCAGCAGCTTGGCGGCAGGAGATATGAACACTGAAGCTTTCTTT
>few|NA|TRBJ2-2|TRBV20-1
CSASRKITGTGELFF
TGCAGTGCTAGCCGAAAAATAACGGGCACCGGGGAGCTGTTTTTT
>many|NA|TRBJ1-2|TRBV7-2
CASSLVGVNYGYTF
TGTGCCAGCAGCTTAGTTGGGGTCAACTATGGCTACACCTTC
>NA|NA|TRBJ2-3|TRBV4-3
CASSQEPLVPTDTQYF
TGCGCCAGCAGCCAGGAGCCACTAGTCCCGACTGATACGCAGTATTTT
>NA|TRBD1|TRBJ2-5|TRBV20-1
CSASSLMDRQETQYF
TGCAGTGCTTCCAGCCTTATGGACAGGCAAGAGACCCAGTACTTC
>NA|NA|TRBJ1-3|TRBV10-2
CASSEQRRGSGNTIYF
TGCGCCAGCAGTGAACAGCGAAGAGGCTCTGGAAACACCATATATTTT
>few|TRBD2|TRBJ2-7|TRBV6-2/TRBV6-3
CASSSPTSGEKYEQYF
TGTGCCAGCAGTTCCCCCACAAGCGGGGAGAAGTACGAGCAGTACTTC
>many|TRBD1|TRBJ1-5|TRBV6-2/TRBV6-3
CASSWDSSNQPQHF
TGTGCCAGCAGTTGGGACAGTAGCAATCAGCCCCAGCATTTT
>few|NA|TRBJ2-1|TRBV5-6
CASSLWSFLGGNEQFF
TGTGCCAGCAGCTTGTGGAGCTTCCTTGGTGGCAATGAGCAGTTCTTC
>few|TRBD1|TRBJ1-2|TRBV10-3
CAIGGQGDYGYTF
TGTGCCATCGGGGGACAGGGGGACTATGGCTACACCTTC